This T cell receptor beta chain came from a study of vaccination effects on CD4 cells after COVID-19. Background on the study: Post-vaccine specimens arrived a median 72 days past the second dose.

Sequencing used immunoSEQ multiplex PCR; TCRdb keeps in-frame clones, though not all of them. The sample records 70,000 to 85,000 clones, around 81% being singletons. On this clone itself: Its antigen is not identified.

Within the ViraFEST assay, antigen-specific CD4+ T cells underwent expansion with viral peptide pools prior to sequencing. Scientists isolated CD4+ T cells after an approximately 10-day culture period ended. Two-dose BNT162b2 or mRNA-1273 vaccination was given to participants. Vaccinees lacked prior SARS-CoV-2 infection and tested negative for nucleocapsid antibodies. After approximately 2 million PBMC were placed in each well, they were cultured with approximately 10 IU/ml IL-2 and approximately 10 ug/ml peptides. Half the medium was replaced with IL-2 medium on days 3 and 7. The CDR3 has 13 residues. Germline values: CDR1 GTSNPN, CDR2 SVGIG (reference sequence). V lost 3 bases, J lost 4 bases, and 4 bases stayed unmatched.

The rearrangement links TRBV30 to TRBJ2-5; 8 positions agree with TRBD1. The input for sequencing was CD4+ T cells from PBMCs cultured with HCoV-229E spike peptides, taken after COVID-19 vaccination. This clonotype was obtained from a human donor who received a COVID-19 vaccine. CDR3 amino acids: CAWRITGGETQYF. The CDR3 DNA follows: TGTGCCTGGAGGATTACAGGGGGAGAGACCCAGTACTTC. Supplemented by reference TRBV30 and TRBJ2-5, the full variable domain reads SQTIHQWPATLVQPVGSPLSLECTVEGTSNPNLYWYRQAAGRGLQLLFYSVGIGQISSEVPQNLSASRPQDRQFILSSKKLLLSDSGFYLCAWRITGGETQYFGPGTRLLVL.